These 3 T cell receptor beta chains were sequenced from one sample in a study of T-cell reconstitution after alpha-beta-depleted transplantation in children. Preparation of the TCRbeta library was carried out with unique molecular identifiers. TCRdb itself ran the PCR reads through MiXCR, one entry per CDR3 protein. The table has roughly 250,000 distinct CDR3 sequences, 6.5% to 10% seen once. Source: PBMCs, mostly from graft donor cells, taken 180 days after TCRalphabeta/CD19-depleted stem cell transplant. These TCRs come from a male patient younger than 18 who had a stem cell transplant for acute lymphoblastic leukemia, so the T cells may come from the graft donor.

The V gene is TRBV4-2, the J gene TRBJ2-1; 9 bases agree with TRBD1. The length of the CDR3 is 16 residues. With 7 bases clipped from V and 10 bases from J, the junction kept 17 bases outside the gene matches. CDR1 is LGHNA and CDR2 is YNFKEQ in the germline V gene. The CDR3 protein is CASTLRGQGWGGEQFF. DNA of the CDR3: TGTGCCAGCACCCTCCGAGGACAGGGGTGGGGGGGGGAGCAGTTCTTC.

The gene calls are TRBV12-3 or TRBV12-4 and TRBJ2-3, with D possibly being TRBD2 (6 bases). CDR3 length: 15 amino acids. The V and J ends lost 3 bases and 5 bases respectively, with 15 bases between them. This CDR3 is CASSFWGGRRDTQYF. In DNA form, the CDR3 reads TGTGCCAGCAGTTTCTGGGGAGGCCGACGAGATACGCAGTATTTT.

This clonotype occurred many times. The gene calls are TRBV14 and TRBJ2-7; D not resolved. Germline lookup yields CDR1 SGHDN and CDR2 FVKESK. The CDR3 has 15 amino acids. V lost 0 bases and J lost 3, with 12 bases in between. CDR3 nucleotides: TGTGCCAGCAGCCAAGAGTTTGTCTTCTTCTACGAGCAGTACTTC. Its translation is CASSQEFVFFYEQYF.